The next 25 T cell receptor beta chains were all read from a single sample in a study of T cell responses to AZD1222 COVID-19 vaccine (dated by TCRdb to 2020 to 2023). The protocol used for the library was the immunoSEQ multiplex PCR assay. Here the immuneACCESS table is served through TCRdb, limited to in-frame sequences with V and J called. Missing clones are a known gap in these copies; in checked studies unresolved V genes cover under half, and the rest lacks a known reason. The sample table records 150,000 or so clones; roughly 92% of these occur just once. Together, the top ten hold about 3.7% of the sample. According to the study, the label for this sample's time point signals: baseline before first vaccination. The material sequenced was peripheral blood, taken on day 0 of AZD1222 vaccination. These TCRs come from an adult in good health.

This chain joins TRBV11-2 and TRBJ2-3; the match to TRBD1 covers 9 bases. The germline V gene encodes CDR1 SGHAT and CDR2 FQNNGV. There are 17 residues in the CDR3. The J segment lost 1 base and the V segment lost 2 bases, leaving 7 bases of the junction unmatched. The CDR3 region is CASSLSHRGRGTDTQYF. The CDR3 DNA is TGTGCCAGCAGCTTATCACACAGGGGGCGCGGCACAGATACGCAGTATTTT.

In DNA form, the CDR3 reads TGTGCCAGTAGTTTTGACAGGGGGTCATACGAGCAGTACTTC. Its protein product is CASSFDRGSYEQYF. The V call is TRBV19, the J call TRBJ2-7; 9 nucleotides line up with TRBD1. The length of the CDR3 is 14 residues. Per the germline V gene, CDR1 is LNHDA and CDR2 is SQIVND (reference sequence). The V segment lost 5 bases and the J segment 4 bases; nucleotides outside the gene matches: 6.

The V call is TRBV27, the J call TRBJ2-7; 7 nucleotides align to TRBD1. The CDR3 contains 13 residues. With V trimmed by 4 bases and J by 7 bases, 7 bases remained unmatched. CDR1 and CDR2 from the germline V gene are MNHEY and SMNVEV (reference sequence). The CDR3 DNA reads TGTGCCAGCAGTTCCCGGGACAGCGAAGAGCAGTACTTC. Translating it yields CASSSRDSEEQYF.

V gene TRBV25-1 combines with J gene TRBJ1-4, with D uncertain. Trimming took off 8 bases at V and 6 bases at J, with 28 bases between the two ends. This CDR3 comprises 18 residues. From germline, CDR1 is MGHDK and CDR2 SYGVNS. The CDR3 coding sequence is TGTGCCAGCTCCACATCAACCGGGTCATCGACAATACATGAAAAACTGTTTTTT. Encoded protein: CASSTSTGSSTIHEKLFF.

This chain links TRBV6-2 or TRBV6-3 with TRBJ1-2; no firm D call. The germline V and J ends were trimmed by 2 bases and 4 bases, with 11 bases remaining between them. This CDR3 contains 14 residues. Germline V gene lookup returns CDR1 MNHEY and CDR2 SVGEGT. CDR3 sequence: CASSYTEGTYGYTF. The CDR3 DNA reads TGTGCCAGCAGTTACACTGAGGGAACCTATGGCTACACCTTC.

This rearrangement joins TRBV9 to TRBJ1-6, with TRBD1 identical over 9 bases. V lost 3 bases to trimming and J lost 10 bases; unmatched junction nucleotides: 2. Germline V gene data show CDR1 as SGDLS and CDR2 as YYNGEE. The CDR3 contains 13 residues. CDR3 loop: CASSGTGVSPLHF. CDR3 DNA sequence: TGTGCCAGCAGCGGGACAGGGGTCTCACCCCTCCACTTT.

The V gene is TRBV6-5, the J gene TRBJ1-5; D may be TRBD1 (6 bases). The CDR3 sequence is 13 residues long. Trimming cost V 6 bases and J 5 bases, with 11 bases left between them. The germline V gene encodes CDR1 MNHEY and CDR2 SVGAGI. CDR3 protein: CASSTGWDQPQHF. CDR3 DNA: TGTGCCAGCAGCACAGGGTGGGATCAGCCCCAGCATTTT.

The V and J genes are TRBV29-1 and TRBJ2-2; 15 nucleotides match TRBD2. J gave up 2 bases and V 6 bases, and 7 bases lay outside the gene matches. This CDR3 comprises 17 residues. In germline, CDR1 is SQVTM, CDR2 ANQGSEA. The CDR3 bases are TGCAGCGTCCAAGGGACTAGCGGGAGGCCCAACACCGGGGAGCTGTTTTTT. Translation: CSVQGTSGRPNTGELFF.

This sequence joins TRBV28 and TRBJ2-1, with D perhaps TRBD1 (5 bases). The CDR3 extends over 15 amino acids. The V gene's germline CDR1 is MDHEN and CDR2 SYDVKM. Trimming cost V 7 bases and J 2 bases, with 15 bases left between them. The CDR3 reads CASTLGESTYNEQFF. DNA for the CDR3: TGTGCCAGCACCTTAGGGGAAAGTACCTACAATGAGCAGTTCTTC.

The rearrangement links TRBV19 to TRBJ2-7, with D tentatively TRBD2 (5 bases). Per germline, CDR1 LNHDA and CDR2 SQIVND (reference sequence). This CDR3 is built from 15 residues. Deletions cut 3 bases from V and 2 bases from J, with 14 bases between. CDR3 amino acids: CASSIGGISPYEQYF. CDR3 bases: TGTGCCAGTAGTATCGGAGGCATTTCGCCCTACGAGCAGTACTTC.

This chain connects TRBV2 to TRBJ1-5, with D uncertain. This CDR3 region has 16 residues. Trimming removed 6 bases from V and 0 bases from J, with 15 bases in between. Germline CDR1 SNHLY, CDR2 FYNNEI. Here the CDR3 reads CASRESAANSNQPQHF. For the CDR3, the DNA is TGTGCCAGCAGGGAGTCGGCAGCAAATAGCAATCAGCCCCAGCATTTT.

The CDR3 DNA reads as TGTGCCAGCAGCTTCCCAGGGGGCAAAGGAAACACCATATATTTT. Protein product: CASSFPGGKGNTIYF. V is TRBV7-8 and J is TRBJ1-3, with 8 bases lining up with TRBD1. The CDR3 runs to 15 residues. The junction had 5 bases not matched to a gene; V was cut back by 3 bases and J by 4 bases. Germline values: CDR1 SGHVS, CDR2 FQNEAQ.

The chain is built from TRBV4-1 and TRBJ1-5, with D possibly TRBD1 on 6 matching bases. The V end lost 1 base, the J end lost 3 bases, and 7 bases lay between the germline ends. Germline assignment: CDR1 MGHRA and CDR2 YSYEKL. There are 14 residues in the CDR3. CDR3 in amino acids: CASSQAGANQPQHF. DNA of the CDR3: TGCGCCAGCAGCCAAGCAGGGGCCAATCAGCCCCAGCATTTT.

The V and J genes are TRBV7-6 and TRBJ1-1, with 7 bases aligning to TRBD1. V dropped 5 bases and J dropped 3; count of bases not matched to a gene: 6. The germline gives CDR1 SGHVS, CDR2 FNYEAQ. The CDR3 length is 14 residues. The CDR3 DNA reads TGTGCCAGCAGCATTCAGGGGGAGGACACTGAAGCTTTCTTT. It translates to CASSIQGEDTEAFF. Based on the CDR3 plus reference TRBV7-6 and TRBJ1-1, the full variable domain is GAGVSQSPRYKVTKRGQDVALRCDPISGHVSLYWYRQALGQGPEFLTYFNYEAQQDKSGLPNDRFSAERPEGSISTLTIQRTEQRDSAMYRCASSIQGEDTEAFFGQGTRLTVV.

The V gene is TRBV30, the J gene TRBJ1-2, with D unclear. Germline CDR1 reads GTSNPN; CDR2 reads SVGIG (reference sequence). The CDR3 is 15 amino acids. The V and J ends lost 7 bases and 3 bases respectively, with 21 bases between them. The CDR3 is CAFLPPGRYHYGYTF. The CDR3 bases are TGTGCCTTTCTCCCCCCAGGACGGTACCACTATGGCTACACCTTC.

The chain joins TRBV10-3 to TRBJ1-2, with 7 bases identical to TRBD1. Germline V lookup: CDR1 ENHRY, CDR2 SYGVKD. The CDR3 covers 13 residues. With 3 bases clipped from V and 7 bases from J, the junction kept 5 bases outside the gene matches. CDR3 bases: TGTGCCATCAGTGACAGGGGGGAGTCTGGCTACACCTTC. This sequence encodes CAISDRGESGYTF.

J is TRBJ2-7 and V is TRBV7-8, with TRBD1 identical over 7 bases. Looked up from germline, CDR1 is SGHVS and CDR2 is FQNEAQ. CDR3 length: 16 residues. With V trimmed by 1 base and J by 6 bases, 12 bases remained unmatched. The CDR3 reads CASSLVLGGIWGEQYF. The CDR3 DNA is TGTGCCAGCAGCTTAGTCCTAGGGGGCATCTGGGGCGAGCAGTACTTC. Full variable domain (outside the CDR3, taken from reference TRBV7-8 and TRBJ2-7): GAGVSQSPRYKVAKRGQDVALRCDPISGHVSLFWYQQALGQGPEFLTYFQNEAQLDKSGLPSDRFFAERPEGSVSTLKIQRTQQEDSAVYLCASSLVLGGIWGEQYFGPGTRLTVT.

V gene TRBV6-2 or TRBV6-3 combines with J gene TRBJ1-3; weak D call: TRBD1 (5 bases). Germline V gene data show CDR1 as MNHEY and CDR2 as SVGEGT. There are 15 residues in the CDR3. The germline V and J ends were trimmed by 5 bases and 2 bases, with 13 bases remaining between them. The CDR3 here is CASSTPRGPGNTIYF. CDR3 in DNA: TGTGCCAGCAGTACCCCGAGGGGCCCTGGAAACACCATATATTTT.

This chain connects TRBV15 to TRBJ2-7; 9 positions match TRBD1. The junction had 3 bases not matched to a gene; V was cut back by 0 bases and J by 0 bases. Germline loops: CDR1 LNHNV, CDR2 YYDKDF (reference sequence). The CDR3 has 16 amino acids. CDR3 loop: CATSRENRGLSYEQYF. The DNA for the CDR3 is TGTGCCACCAGCAGAGAAAACAGGGGGCTCTCCTACGAGCAGTACTTC.

The gene calls are TRBV12-3 or TRBV12-4 and TRBJ2-1; 8 positions agree with TRBD2. The V segment lost 3 bases and the J segment 8 bases; nucleotides outside the gene matches: 0. This CDR3 is 12 amino acids long. CDR3 DNA sequence: TGTGCCAGCAGTTTGCGGGGGGATGAGCAGTTCTTC. Its translation: CASSLRGDEQFF.

This clone appeared once. This chain links TRBV2 with TRBJ2-5; D gene uncertain. V was trimmed by 0 bases and J by 5 bases, leaving 10 bases between them. Germline CDR1 is SNHLY and CDR2 is FYNNEI. The length of the CDR3 is 14 residues. The CDR3 region is CASSEAGKRETQYF. The DNA of the CDR3 is TGTGCCAGCAGTGAAGCGGGAAAAAGGGAGACCCAGTACTTC.

The chain carries TRBV18 and TRBJ1-1, with D perhaps matching TRBD1 (6 bases). In germline, CDR1 is KGHSH, CDR2 LQKENI. This CDR3 has 16 amino acids. Trimming stripped 4 bases from V and 1 base from J, with 16 bases between. The CDR3 loop is CASSQRSRGQNTEAFF. DNA for the CDR3: TGTGCCAGCTCACAACGTTCCCGGGGACAGAACACTGAAGCTTTCTTT.

This chain links TRBV6-2 or TRBV6-3 with TRBJ2-7; 14 nucleotides align to TRBD2. The V segment lost 5 bases and the J segment 5 bases; nucleotides outside the gene matches: 8. Germline V CDR1 and CDR2: MNHEY, SVGEGT. This CDR3 has 16 amino acids. In DNA form, the CDR3 reads TGTGCCAGCAGTATGGGACTAGCGGGAGCGTGGGACGAGCAGTACTTC. Protein: CASSMGLAGAWDEQYF.

The J gene is TRBJ1-5, the V gene TRBV4-1; a weak D match, TRBD1 (5 bases). The V gene's germline CDR1 is MGHRA and CDR2 YSYEKL. Trimming stripped 0 bases from V and 6 bases from J, with 12 bases between. The CDR3 sequence is 15 residues long. The CDR3: CASSQDGGTGQPQHF. The CDR3 DNA follows: TGCGCCAGCAGCCAAGATGGGGGTACAGGTCAGCCCCAGCATTTT.

This chain connects TRBV29-1 to TRBJ2-7, with D possibly called TRBD1 or TRBD2 (7 bases each). CDR3 size: 14 residues. The germline V and J ends were trimmed by 0 bases and 4 bases, with 13 bases remaining between them. Germline V gene lookup returns CDR1 SQVTM and CDR2 ANQGSEA. Written as DNA, the CDR3 is TGCAGCGTTGAAGAAGCAGGGGGGGCGTACGAGCAGTACTTC. It codes for CSVEEAGGAYEQYF.